Following are 17 T cell receptor beta chains from one sample sequenced in a study of T cell repertoires in cytomegalovirus infection (dated by TCRdb to between 2018 and 2020). The sequencer was an Illumina HiSeq 1500. TCRdb trimmed public reads at Q25 via fastp, called clones via MiXCR and kept in-frame beta chains. Rows are unified per CDR3 protein, each entry keeping the most common DNA and genes. Counted in this sample were about 460,000 distinct CDR3 sequences; 11% of them appeared once. The top ten clones comprise 10% of the sample. The sample comprised PBMCs. All receptors come from a human donor in good health (CMV status not recorded). Some clones in this sample may be carry-over from other donors' samples.

This clonotype was seen at least ten times. The final CDR3 position lacks the conserved phenylalanine or tryptophan, pointing to a likely read error. It is unclear where the CDR3 begins or ends on the DNA, so no DNA is shown, and the CDR3 is as TCRdb lists it. The chain couples TRBV6-5 to TRBJ2-7; the D call TRBD1 from the table was never checked on the DNA. The CDR3 adds up to 11 amino acids, both ends counted. Germline lookup yields CDR1 MNHEY and CDR2 SVGAGI. CDR3 protein: CASSPRGIRNP.

This clonotype showed up many times. The chain carries TRBV7-8 and TRBJ1-1; weak D call: TRBD1 (6 bases). Trimming pared 3 bases from V and 2 bases from J, leaving 13 bases between. From germline, CDR1 is SGHVS and CDR2 FQNEAQ. The CDR3 is made up of 15 amino acids. The CDR3 DNA reads TGTGCCAGCAGCTTCCGGGGGCCTGGAAACACTGAAGCTTTCTTT. Residues: CASSFRGPGNTEAFF.

The chain recombines TRBV29-1 with TRBJ1-3, with D unresolved. This CDR3 contains 11 residues. Germline CDR1 and CDR2: SQVTM and ANQGSEA. Deletions cut 7 bases from V and 1 base from J, with 5 bases between. CDR3 coding DNA: TGCAGCGGGGGATCTGGAAACACCATATATTTT. This encodes CSGGSGNTIYF.

This clonotype was seen many times. This chain uses TRBV5-1 with TRBJ2-1, with TRBD1 identical over 7 bases. The germline V gene has CDR1 SGHRS and CDR2 YFSETQ. This CDR3 comprises 16 residues. V lost 3 bases, J lost 3 bases, and 9 bases stayed unmatched. CDR3 loop: CASSSGHGTVYNEQFF. CDR3 nucleotides: TGCGCCAGCAGCTCGGGCCACGGGACAGTCTACAATGAGCAGTTCTTC.

Many counts were recorded for this clonotype. The rearrangement uses TRBV6-1 and TRBJ2-7; D may match TRBD1 or TRBD2 (5 bases each). This CDR3 is 16 amino acids long. The germline gives CDR1 MNHNS, CDR2 SASEGT. V lost 6 bases and J lost 5, with 23 bases in between. The CDR3 reads CASSFYGDLPTDEQYF. The DNA of the CDR3 is TGTGCCAGCAGCTTTTATGGGGACCTCCCTACGGACGAGCAGTACTTC.

The chain joins TRBV28 to TRBJ2-7, with D possibly TRBD2 on 6 matching bases. The CDR3 is 15 residues long. CDR1 is MDHEN, CDR2 SYDVKM, per germline. V was clipped by 1 base and J by 0 bases, with 10 bases between them. CDR3 loop: CASSLSGTPSYEQYF. The CDR3 region has the DNA TGTGCCAGCAGTTTATCTGGGACTCCCTCCTACGAGCAGTACTTC.

This clonotype has a count of ten or more. The chain links TRBV12-3 or TRBV12-4 to TRBJ1-1, with unresolved D. The CDR3 runs to 11 residues. Trimming removed 11 bases at V and 6 bases at J, with 13 bases between. The CDR3 spells CACRRRAEAFF. The DNA for the CDR3 is TGTGCCTGCCGTCGCCGGGCTGAAGCTTTCTTT.

Many counts were recorded for this clonotype. CDR3 loop: CSARAVVAGTMDEQYF. The CDR3 DNA follows: TGCAGTGCTAGAGCGGTAGTAGCGGGGACTATGGACGAGCAGTACTTC. This chain connects TRBV20-1 to TRBJ2-7; TRBD2 agrees at 8 bases. The junction had 13 bases not matched to a gene; V was cut back by 1 base and J by 5 bases. The length of the CDR3 is 16 residues. The germline V gene encodes CDR1 DFQATT and CDR2 SNEGSKA (reference sequence).

The sample holds a few counts of this clonotype. The CDR3 region is CAWSPLNTEAFF. The CDR3 DNA follows: TGTGCCTGGAGTCCCTTGAACACTGAAGCTTTCTTT. The J gene is TRBJ1-1, the V gene TRBV30; unclear D gene. The CDR3 totals 12 residues. CDR1 GTSNPN and CDR2 SVGIG come from the germline V gene (reference sequence). Trimming left V 2 bases short and J 0 bases short, with 4 bases between. Full variable domain (remainder filled in from reference TRBV30 and TRBJ1-1): SQTIHQWPATLVQPVGSPLSLECTVEGTSNPNLYWYRQAAGRGLQLLFYSVGIGQISSEVPQNLSASRPQDRQFILSSKKLLLSDSGFYLCAWSPLNTEAFFGQGTRLTVV.

This clonotype has a handful of counts. The rearrangement links TRBV5-4 to TRBJ1-6, with a possible D match to TRBD1 (5 bases). The CDR3 has 14 amino acids. Germline V lookup: CDR1 SGHNT, CDR2 YYREEE (reference sequence). V was cut by 0 bases and J by 6 bases, with 7 bases left in between. The CDR3 DNA sequence: TGTGCCAGCAGCTTGGGAGGGACTAATTCACCCCTCCACTTT. Protein product: CASSLGGTNSPLHF.

This clonotype was found many times. The chain uses TRBV13 and TRBJ1-1; D gene unclear. The CDR3 loop spans 13 amino acids. Germline V gene data show CDR1 as PRHDT and CDR2 as FYEKMQ (reference sequence). The V end lost 5 bases, the J end lost 6 bases, and 13 bases lay between the germline ends. CDR3 protein: CASSLVPGPEAFF. The CDR3 region has the DNA TGTGCCAGCAGCCTTGTACCCGGGCCTGAAGCTTTCTTT. The full variable domain, its missing parts supplied by reference TRBV13 and TRBJ1-1, is AAGVIQSPRHLIKEKRETATLKCYPIPRHDTVYWYQQGPGQDPQFLISFYEKMQSDKGSIPDRFSAQQFSDYHSELNMSSLELGDSALYFCASSLVPGPEAFFGQGTRLTVV.

This clonotype came up a few times. The chain couples TRBV7-9 to TRBJ2-7; TRBD1 matches 9 bases. The CDR3 covers 14 residues. Losses at the gene ends were 5 bases for V and 8 bases for J; bases not matched to a gene: 10. CDR1 is SEHNR, CDR2 FQNEAQ, per germline (reference sequence). The CDR3 sequence is CASSLRDRDNQQYF. The CDR3 coding sequence is TGTGCCAGCAGCCTCCGGGACAGGGATAACCAGCAGTACTTC.

Regarding this clonotype: A much larger clone differs by one base, so this may be a read error. The CDR3 DNA reads TGTGCCAGCAGTCTACAAGGTGGGGCCAACATCCTGACTTTC. Residues: CASSLQGGANILTF. The chain combines TRBV12-3 or TRBV12-4 with TRBJ2-6, with D tentatively TRBD1 (5 bases). The CDR3 extends over 14 amino acids.

This clonotype was observed at least ten times. This chain joins TRBV7-6 and TRBJ1-3; D might be TRBD1 (6 bases). Germline V gene sequence: CDR1 SGHVS, CDR2 FNYEAQ. V lost 3 bases and J lost 0, with 18 bases in between. This CDR3 is 18 amino acids long. The CDR3 region is CASSLEVGRGDSGNTIYF. The CDR3 DNA follows: TGTGCCAGCAGCTTGGAAGTGGGCAGGGGAGACTCTGGAAACACCATATATTTT. Full variable domain (outside the CDR3, taken from reference TRBV7-6 and TRBJ1-3): GAGVSQSPRYKVTKRGQDVALRCDPISGHVSLYWYRQALGQGPEFLTYFNYEAQQDKSGLPNDRFSAERPEGSISTLTIQRTEQRDSAMYRCASSLEVGRGDSGNTIYFGEGSWLTVV.

V usage is TRBV20-1 and J usage is TRBJ2-5; TRBD2 matches 9 bases. Losses at the gene ends were 5 bases for V and 5 bases for J; bases not matched to a gene: 6. The CDR3 extends over 13 amino acids. Germline V gene lookup returns CDR1 DFQATT and CDR2 SNEGSKA (reference sequence). CDR3 DNA: TGCAGTGCTGGCGGGGGGGCCGTGGAGACCCAGTACTTC. It specifies CSAGGGAVETQYF.

This clonotype was seen many times. The chain is built from TRBV10-2 and TRBJ2-7, with 7 bases that match TRBD1. The CDR3 is 13 residues long. Germline CDR1 and CDR2: WSHSY and SAAADI. V lost 10 bases to trimming and J lost 0 bases; unmatched junction nucleotides: 6. CDR3 residues: CATIDRASYEQYF. CDR3 coding DNA: TGCGCCACCATCGACAGGGCCTCCTACGAGCAGTACTTC.

In its sample, this clonotype was seen a few times. The chain links TRBV12-3 or TRBV12-4 to TRBJ2-7; 7 bases are shared with TRBD1. J was trimmed by 0 bases and V by 5 bases; bases with no gene match: 4. The CDR3 has 14 residues. DNA for the CDR3: TGTGCCAGCAGTGCGACAGGGATCTCCTACGAGCAGTACTTC. This encodes CASSATGISYEQYF.